One and the same sample provided the 20 T cell receptor beta chains below, sequenced in a study of cytomegalovirus exposure and HLA in healthy donors. The PCR used 60 Vbeta and 13 Jbeta primers. Clones were read by immunoSEQ multiplex PCR, and TCRdb kept only the in-frame ones, dropping some. The sample contains about 220,000 clones, roughly 87% of which appear only once. Sequencing was done on a sample of PBMCs. These receptors all stem from a woman in her thirties or forties in good health and CMV-seropositive.

This chain's CDR3 is CAINQGTGFGNTIYF. The CDR3 DNA follows: TGTGCCATCAACCAAGGAACAGGGTTCGGAAACACCATATATTTT. J is TRBJ1-3 and V is TRBV10-3; D perhaps matches TRBD1 (6 bases). CDR3 length: 15 residues. V was clipped by 7 bases and J by 4 bases, with 17 bases between them. The germline CDR1 and CDR2 sequences are ENHRY and SYGVKD.

V gene TRBV5-8 combines with J gene TRBJ2-6; possibly TRBD2 for D (5 bases). V lost 4 bases, J lost 2 bases, and 13 bases lay in between. The germline gives CDR1 SGHTS, CDR2 YDEGEE. This CDR3 is built from 16 residues. In DNA form, the CDR3 reads TGTGCCAGCAGCCGCCGGGGAAGCCCTGGGGCCAACGTCCTGACTTTC. As protein: CASSRRGSPGANVLTF.

V and J are TRBV19 and TRBJ1-2; 9 nucleotides agree with TRBD1. Unmatched junction bases numbered 3, after V lost 4 bases and J lost 6 bases. This CDR3 region has 13 residues. Germline CDR1 LNHDA, CDR2 SQIVND (reference sequence). The CDR3 reads CASSRDREDGYTF. For the CDR3, the DNA is TGTGCCAGTAGTAGGGACAGGGAGGATGGCTACACCTTC.

The rearrangement joins TRBV16 to TRBJ1-4, with 7 bases that match TRBD1. The J segment lost 5 bases and the V segment lost 6 bases, leaving 9 bases of the junction unmatched. CDR3 size: 15 residues. Germline values: CDR1 KGHSY, CDR2 FQNENV. For the CDR3, the DNA is TGTGCCAGCAGTTGGCCGGGACAGAACAATGAAAAACTGTTTTTT. Translation gives CASSWPGQNNEKLFF.

This clone was observed a handful of times. The CDR3 bases are TGCGCCAGCAGCTTGGGCGGGGAATTACAAGAGACCCAGTACTTC. This sequence encodes CASSLGGELQETQYF. The chain uses TRBV5-1 and TRBJ2-5; a possible D gene is TRBD2 (6 bases). Trimming removed 0 bases at V and 2 bases at J, with 11 bases between. The germline V gene has CDR1 SGHRS and CDR2 YFSETQ. CDR3 size: 15 residues.

The table lists this clone with a count of one. The chain carries TRBV19 and TRBJ2-6; TRBD1 might be the D (6 bases). The CDR3 extends over 16 amino acids. CDR1 LNHDA and CDR2 SQIVND come from the germline V gene (reference sequence). V lost 1 base and J 2 bases, leaving 9 bases between the germline ends. The CDR3 spells CASSIGRQAGANVLTF. The CDR3, as DNA: TGTGCCAGTAGTATAGGTCGACAGGCTGGGGCCAACGTCCTGACTTTC.

The chain joins TRBV18 to TRBJ1-5; tentatively, D is TRBD1 (6 bases). The CDR3 runs 15 residues. The V gene lost 3 bases and the J gene lost 6 bases, with 15 bases spanning the gap. CDR1 is KGHSH, CDR2 LQKENI, per germline. The CDR3 DNA reads as TGTGCCAGCTCACCGGAACAGGGAGAGCGTCAGCCCCAGCATTTT. Residues: CASSPEQGERQPQHF.

The CDR3 loop reads CASSLGSGGNTGELFF. The CDR3, as DNA: TGTGCCAGCAGCTTAGGGTCGGGAGGTAACACCGGGGAGCTGTTTTTT. The J gene is TRBJ1-3, the V gene TRBV7-2, with 7 nucleotides matching TRBD2. The last part of the DNA fits TRBJ2-2 better; the J call may be wrong. Germline CDR1 and CDR2: SGHTA and FQGNSA. The CDR3 contains 16 residues.

A note on this clone: This sample includes further DNA sequences coding for the same CDR3. The chain carries TRBV7-3 and TRBJ2-2; D is ambiguous. Germline CDR1 and CDR2: SGHTA and FQGTGA. The V gene lost 1 base and the J gene lost 1 base, with 4 bases spanning the gap. CDR3 length equals 14 residues. In DNA form, the CDR3 reads TGTGCCAGCAGCTTAAGCGGGAACACCGGGGAGCTGTTTTTT. This sequence encodes CASSLSGNTGELFF.

This rearrangement joins TRBV13 to TRBJ2-2; TRBD1 aligns across 10 bases. In germline, CDR1 is PRHDT, CDR2 FYEKMQ (reference sequence). The CDR3 runs to 16 residues. The ends lost 4 bases at V and 2 bases at J; junction bases unmatched: 4. The CDR3 spells CASSSRDRGNTGELFF. In nucleotides, the CDR3 is TGTGCCAGCAGCTCCCGGGACAGGGGTAACACCGGGGAGCTGTTTTTT.

This sequence joins TRBV29-1 and TRBJ2-7, with D tentatively TRBD1 (5 bases). The CDR3 length is 12 residues. Per the germline V gene, CDR1 is SQVTM and CDR2 is ANQGSEA. V shed 6 bases and J shed 7 bases, with 16 bases lying between them. The CDR3 bases are TGCAGCGTACAAAAGGGGATTTTGGAGCAGTACTTC. Its translation is CSVQKGILEQYF.

This chain joins TRBV5-4 and TRBJ1-4; D is unresolved. Trimming pared 3 bases from V and 8 bases from J, leaving 14 bases between. The CDR3 length is 14 residues. Germline values: CDR1 SGHNT, CDR2 YYREEE (reference sequence). The CDR3 sequence is CASSSGSTGEKLFF. DNA of the CDR3: TGTGCCAGCAGCTCCGGGTCTACTGGGGAAAAACTGTTTTTT. Using reference TRBV5-4 and TRBJ1-4 for the parts outside the CDR3, the full variable domain is ETGVTQSPTHLIKTRGQQVTLRCSSQSGHNTVSWYQQALGQGPQFIFQYYREEENGRGNFPPRFSGLQFPNYSSELNVNALELDDSALYLCASSSGSTGEKLFFGSGTQLSVL.

This chain connects TRBV27 to TRBJ2-7; 10 bases agree with TRBD1. CDR3 size: 15 residues. Trimming removed 3 bases from V and 3 bases from J; junction bases left unmatched: 5. Germline V CDR1 and CDR2: MNHEY, SMNVEV (reference sequence). The CDR3 reads CASSFRDRGGYEQYF. CDR3 in DNA: TGTGCCAGCAGTTTTAGGGACAGGGGAGGCTACGAGCAGTACTTC.

The chain employs TRBV6-1 and TRBJ1-2; tentative D call: TRBD1 (6 bases). The CDR3 has 13 residues. The germline CDR1 and CDR2 sequences are MNHNS and SASEGT. Trimming removed 11 bases at V and 8 bases at J, with 21 bases between. The CDR3 DNA follows: TGTGCCGCCGGGGCGGGGGGCAGGTGGGGCTACACCTTC. It translates to CAAGAGGRWGYTF.

On this clone: At one end, the junction sequence differs from germline, possibly due to a read error. The CDR3, as DNA: TGTTCCAGCAGCTTAGGTTTTGGGACAGACAATGAGCAGTTCTTC. Protein sequence: CSSSLGFGTDNEQFF. The V and J genes are TRBV7-9 and TRBJ2-1; TRBD1 matches at 7 bases. The CDR3 covers 15 residues. Per the germline V gene, CDR1 is SEHNR and CDR2 is FQNEAQ (reference sequence).

The rearrangement links TRBV6-5 to TRBJ2-7; 10 positions agree with TRBD2. After removal of 0 bases from V and 6 bases from J, the junction contained 5 bases not matched to a gene. CDR1 and CDR2 from the germline V gene are MNHEY and SVGAGI. This CDR3 contains 15 residues. The CDR3 DNA reads TGTGCCAGCAGTTACTCAAGCGGGAGGGGGCGCGAGCAGTACTTC. Translation gives CASSYSSGRGREQYF.

The chain combines TRBV6-5 with TRBJ1-2; tentative D call: TRBD1 (5 bases). Germline loops: CDR1 MNHEY, CDR2 SVGAGI. The CDR3 loop spans 13 amino acids. With 7 bases removed from V and 3 bases from J, the gap between germline ends came to 12 bases. The DNA for the CDR3 is TGTGCCAGCACCCGCGGGGGATACTATGGCTACACCTTC. Translated: CASTRGGYYGYTF.

This chain connects TRBV18 to TRBJ2-7; TRBD1 matches 7 bases. CDR3 length equals 12 residues. CDR1 and CDR2 (germline): KGHSH, LQKENI. Trimming cost V 3 bases and J 10 bases; bases outside gene matches: 6. CDR3 in amino acids: CASSPGQTDQYF. The CDR3 DNA follows: TGTGCCAGCTCACCGGGACAGACAGATCAGTACTTC. Drawing the rest from reference TRBV18 and TRBJ2-7, the complete variable domain is NAGVMQNPRHLVRRRGQEARLRCSPMKGHSHVYWYRQLPEEGLKFMVYLQKENIIDESGMPKERFSAEFPKEGPSILRIQQVVRGDSAAYFCASSPGQTDQYFGPGTRLTVT.

The chain is built from TRBV9 and TRBJ2-1; D is uncertain. CDR1 and CDR2 from the germline V gene are SGDLS and YYNGEE. The CDR3 has 12 amino acids. The V end lost 7 bases, the J end lost 9 bases, and 14 bases lay between the germline ends. The CDR3 nucleotides read TGTGCCAGCTCGCCTTTCGATAGTGAGCAGTTCTTC. It translates to CASSPFDSEQFF.

This chain connects TRBV30 to TRBJ1-5, with TRBD1 identical over 8 bases. Germline CDR1 and CDR2: GTSNPN and SVGIG (reference sequence). The trim removed 0 bases at V and 8 bases at J, leaving 12 bases unmatched. The CDR3 spans 16 residues. The CDR3 DNA reads TGTGCCTGGAGTGTAAGTGGGAGACAGGGGAGAAAGCCCCAGCATTTT. Translation gives CAWSVSGRQGRKPQHF.